This T cell receptor (beta chain) is drawn from a study of blood T cell repertoires in COVID-19. The V end was cut by 5 bases, the J end by 4 bases, with 11 bases between. Germline CDR1 and CDR2: WNHNN and SYGVQD (reference sequence). The CDR3 contains 13 residues. This clone was detected only a few times. The assay was immunoSEQ multiplex PCR, and TCRdb's table has in-frame clones only and misses some. This sample carries some 320,000 clones, roughly 90% of them seen once, and the ten largest clones take 4.5% to 6.5%. The gene calls are TRBV10-1 and TRBJ1-1, with D maybe TRBD1 (6 bases). Input material: PBMCs or T cells enriched from blood (not recorded which). The clonotype was recovered from a man in his 60s who had recovered from COVID-19. This chain's CDR3 is CASSISQGTEAFF. In DNA, the CDR3 is TGCGCCAGCAGTATCTCACAGGGCACTGAAGCTTTCTTT.